A selection of T cell receptor beta chains follows, all from one sample in a study of response to subunit inactivated influenza vaccine. Each CDR3 protein gets one entry after TCRdb re-called the RT-PCR reads with MiXCR. The table shows 650,000 to 800,000 distinct CDR3 sequences, with approximately 14% occurring only once. Sample: PBMCs from blood, taken 14 to 15 days before vaccination. These receptors came from a man in his fifties who received an inactivated influenza vaccine. The CDR3 runs from the conserved cysteine through the conserved F or W. The order of the fields is D gene, clone size, CDR3 length, J gene, V gene, CDR3 DNA, CDR3 protein. D genes are given only for firm matches. Size is stated for part of the rows, as once, few or many counts, or as a class when the clone is expanded.

d_call: TRBD1
clone_size: many
cdr3_length: 17
j_call: TRBJ2-7
v_call: TRBV14
cdr3_nt: TGTGCCAGCAGCCAAGAAAGTTCGGGACAGGGGACCTACGAGCAGTACTTC
cdr3_aa: CASSQESSGQGTYEQYF

d_call: NA
clone_size: many
cdr3_length: 12
j_call: TRBJ2-7
v_call: TRBV30
cdr3_nt: TGTGCCTGGAGTGTTACGGCCTACGAGCAGTACTTC
cdr3_aa: CAWSVTAYEQYF

d_call: TRBD2
clone_size: few
cdr3_length: 15
j_call: TRBJ2-3
v_call: TRBV6-2/TRBV6-3
cdr3_nt: TGTGCCAGCAGTTACTTGCGGGAGAGCACAGATACGCAGTATTTT
cdr3_aa: CASSYLRESTDTQYF

d_call: NA
clone_size: few
cdr3_length: 12
j_call: TRBJ2-7
v_call: TRBV15
cdr3_nt: TGTGCCACCAGCAGAGGTCCCGGGACCCCGTACTTC
cdr3_aa: CATSRGPGTPYF

d_call: TRBD2
clone_size: few
cdr3_length: 17
j_call: TRBJ2-7
v_call: TRBV6-2/TRBV6-3
cdr3_nt: TGTGCCAGCAGTTACTCTTTCGGGACTAGCGACTCCTACGAGCAGTACTTC
cdr3_aa: CASSYSFGTSDSYEQYF

d_call: TRBD2
clone_size: NA
cdr3_length: 13
j_call: TRBJ2-7
v_call: TRBV7-2
cdr3_nt: TGTGCCGTTAGCGGGGGCCGCTCCTACGAGCAGTACTTC
cdr3_aa: CAVSGGRSYEQYF

d_call: NA
clone_size: NA
cdr3_length: 15
j_call: TRBJ1-1
v_call: TRBV18
cdr3_nt: TGTGCCAGCTCACCACTGAGAGAATCGAACACTGAAGCTTTCTTT
cdr3_aa: CASSPLRESNTEAFF

d_call: TRBD1
clone_size: NA
cdr3_length: 15
j_call: TRBJ2-7
v_call: TRBV6-5
cdr3_nt: TGTGCCAGCAGTTACTGGGGCAGGGGGTACTACGAGCAGTACTTC
cdr3_aa: CASSYWGRGYYEQYF

d_call: NA
clone_size: few
cdr3_length: 12
j_call: TRBJ1-1
v_call: TRBV28
cdr3_nt: TGTGCCAGCGGAGGTCACGGGAGACAAGCTTTCTTT
cdr3_aa: CASGGHGRQAFF

d_call: NA
clone_size: few
cdr3_length: 13
j_call: TRBJ2-7
v_call: TRBV4-1
cdr3_nt: TGCGCCAGCAGCCAAGGCGCGCCCTACGAGCAGTACTTC
cdr3_aa: CASSQGAPYEQYF

d_call: NA
clone_size: NA
cdr3_length: 18
j_call: TRBJ2-2
v_call: TRBV5-1
cdr3_nt: TGCGCCAGCAGCTTGCTGCCAGAGACCTTGGCGAACACCGGGGAGCTGTTTTTT
cdr3_aa: CASSLLPETLANTGELFF

d_call: TRBD2
clone_size: few
cdr3_length: 15
j_call: TRBJ2-5
v_call: TRBV10-3
cdr3_nt: TGTGCCATCAGTGAGCGCGGACTAGCTCAAGAGACCCAGTACTTC
cdr3_aa: CAISERGLAQETQYF

d_call: TRBD2
clone_size: few
cdr3_length: 18
j_call: TRBJ2-1
v_call: TRBV6-2/TRBV6-3
cdr3_nt: TGTGCCAGCAGTTACTCAGCGGGGGCTGATATCTCCTACAATGAGCAGTTCTTC
cdr3_aa: CASSYSAGADISYNEQFF

d_call: NA
clone_size: NA
cdr3_length: 15
j_call: TRBJ2-6
v_call: TRBV7-2
cdr3_nt: TGTGCCAGCATCCGAGACATAGCTGGGGCCAACGTCCTGACTTTC
cdr3_aa: CASIRDIAGANVLTF

d_call: NA
clone_size: few
cdr3_length: 13
j_call: TRBJ1-1
v_call: TRBV27
cdr3_nt: TGTGCCAGCAAGACAGATATGAACACTGAAGCTTTCTTT
cdr3_aa: CASKTDMNTEAFF

d_call: NA
clone_size: NA
cdr3_length: 15
j_call: TRBJ2-2
v_call: TRBV12-3/TRBV12-4
cdr3_nt: TGTGCCAGCAGTGATGACGGGCCCAGCACCGGGGAGCTGTTTTTT
cdr3_aa: CASSDDGPSTGELFF

d_call: TRBD2
clone_size: many
cdr3_length: 17
j_call: TRBJ2-1
v_call: TRBV29-1
cdr3_nt: TGCAGCGTGCCCGGGCTAGCGGGAGACGGGGCCTACAATGAGCAGTTCTTC
cdr3_aa: CSVPGLAGDGAYNEQFF

d_call: NA
clone_size: NA
cdr3_length: 15
j_call: TRBJ2-3
v_call: TRBV11-2
cdr3_nt: TGTGCCAGCAGCTCGGGGACTCGACTTAGAGATACGCAGTATTTT
cdr3_aa: CASSSGTRLRDTQYF